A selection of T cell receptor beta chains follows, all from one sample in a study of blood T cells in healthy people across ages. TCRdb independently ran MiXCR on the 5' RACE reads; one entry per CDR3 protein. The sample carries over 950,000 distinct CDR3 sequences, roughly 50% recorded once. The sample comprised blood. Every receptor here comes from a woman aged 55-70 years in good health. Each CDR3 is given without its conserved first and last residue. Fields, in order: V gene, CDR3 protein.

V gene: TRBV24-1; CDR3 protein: ATSDSGTSGRAYEQY
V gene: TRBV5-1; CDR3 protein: ASRTGPYNEQF
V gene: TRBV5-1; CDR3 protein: ASSFEESSTDTQY
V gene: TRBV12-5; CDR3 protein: ASGSRTWSGYT
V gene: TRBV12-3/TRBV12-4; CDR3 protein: ASTVSGRDSEQF
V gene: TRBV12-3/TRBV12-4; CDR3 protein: ASSLVRTTGELF
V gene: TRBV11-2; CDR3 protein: ASSLGGNSQETQY
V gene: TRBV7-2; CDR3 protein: ASSLATQGRGLNTEAF
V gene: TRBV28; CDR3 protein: ASSVAGSYGQY
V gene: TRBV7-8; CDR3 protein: ASMRNTEAF
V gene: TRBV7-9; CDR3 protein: ASSLRFEREKDSYNEQF
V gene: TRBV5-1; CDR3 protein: ASGLENPYNEQF
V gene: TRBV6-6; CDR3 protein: ASSYYNTEAF
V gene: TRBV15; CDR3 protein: ATSMRDTSYNEQF
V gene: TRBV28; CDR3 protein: ASSFSGQPISGANVLT
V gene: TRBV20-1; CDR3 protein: SAILRGSFYGYT
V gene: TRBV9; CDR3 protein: ASSRPGTSGRGYNEQF